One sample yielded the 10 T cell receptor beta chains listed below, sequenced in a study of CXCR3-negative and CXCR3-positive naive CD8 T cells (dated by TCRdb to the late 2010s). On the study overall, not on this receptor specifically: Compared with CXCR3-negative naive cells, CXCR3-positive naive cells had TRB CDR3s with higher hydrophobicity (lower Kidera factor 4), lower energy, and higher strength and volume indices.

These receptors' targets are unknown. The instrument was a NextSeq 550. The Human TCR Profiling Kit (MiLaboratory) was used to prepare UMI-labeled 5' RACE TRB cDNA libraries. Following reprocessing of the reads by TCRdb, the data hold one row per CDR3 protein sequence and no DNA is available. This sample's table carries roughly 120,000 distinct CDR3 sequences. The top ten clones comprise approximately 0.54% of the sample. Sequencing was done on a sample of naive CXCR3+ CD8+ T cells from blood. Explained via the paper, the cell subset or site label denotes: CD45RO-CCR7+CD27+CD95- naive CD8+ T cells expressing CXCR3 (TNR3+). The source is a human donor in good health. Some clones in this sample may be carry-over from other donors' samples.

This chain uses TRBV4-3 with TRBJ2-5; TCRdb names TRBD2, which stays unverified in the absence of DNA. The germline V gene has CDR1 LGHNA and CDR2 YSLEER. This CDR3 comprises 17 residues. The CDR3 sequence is CASSQDPLAGGTGAQYF.

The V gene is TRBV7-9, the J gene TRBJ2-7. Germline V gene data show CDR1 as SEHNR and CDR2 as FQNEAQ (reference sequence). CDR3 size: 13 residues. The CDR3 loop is CASSHPRRGEQYF. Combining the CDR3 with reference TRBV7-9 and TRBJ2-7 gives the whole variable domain DTGVSQNPRHKITKRGQNVTFRCDPISEHNRLYWYRQTLGQGPEFLTYFQNEAQLEKSRLLSDRFSAERPKGSFSTLEIQRTEQGDSAMYLCASSHPRRGEQYFGPGTRLTVT.

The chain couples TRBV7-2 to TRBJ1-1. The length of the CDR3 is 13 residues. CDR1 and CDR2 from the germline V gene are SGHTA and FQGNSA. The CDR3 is CASSLARYTEAFF.

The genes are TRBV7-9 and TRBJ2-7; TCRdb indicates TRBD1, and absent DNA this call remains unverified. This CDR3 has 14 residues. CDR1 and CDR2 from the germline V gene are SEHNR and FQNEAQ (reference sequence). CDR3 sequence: CASSLKGQSYEQYF.

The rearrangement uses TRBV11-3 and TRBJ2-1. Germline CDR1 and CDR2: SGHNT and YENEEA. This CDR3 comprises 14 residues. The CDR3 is CASSPGRSYNEQFF.

The CDR3 loop reads CASQPGSSYNEQFF. This chain links TRBV9 with TRBJ2-1. Looked up from germline, CDR1 is SGDLS and CDR2 is YYNGEE. The CDR3 is 14 amino acids.

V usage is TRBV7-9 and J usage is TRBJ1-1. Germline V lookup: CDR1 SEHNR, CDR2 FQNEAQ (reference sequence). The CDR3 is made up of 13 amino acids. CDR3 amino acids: CATSLMRETEAFF.

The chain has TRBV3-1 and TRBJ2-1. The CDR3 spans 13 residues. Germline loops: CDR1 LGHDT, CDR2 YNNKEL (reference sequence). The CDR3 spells CASSPSNYNEQFF.

The CDR3 sequence: CASSPSGSNEQFF. The J gene is TRBJ2-1, the V gene TRBV7-9. The germline V gene encodes CDR1 SEHNR and CDR2 FQNEAQ (reference sequence). This CDR3 is 13 amino acids long.

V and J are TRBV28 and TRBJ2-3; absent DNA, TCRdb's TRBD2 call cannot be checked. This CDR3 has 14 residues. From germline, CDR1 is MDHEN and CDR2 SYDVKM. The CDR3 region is CASSWGLAGDTQYF.